The rows below give T cell receptor beta chains drawn from one sample of a study of T cells in Graves' hyperthyroidism and ophthalmopathy. TCRdb re-called the multiplex PCR reads with MiXCR, one entry per CDR3 protein. The table lists around 700,000 distinct CDR3 sequences, approximately 19% of them singletons. The sample taken for sequencing was blood. The receptors were gathered from a woman aged 50 to 60 with Graves' hyperthyroidism that later progressed to Graves' ophthalmopathy. CDR3s include the opening cysteine and the closing phenylalanine or tryptophan. The order of the fields is J gene, D gene, clone size, V gene, CDR3 DNA, CDR3 protein. A D gene is named only where the DNA matches it firmly. Clone size appears in some rows only: once, few, many, or a class for an expanded clone.

>TRBJ1-2|TRBD1|many|TRBV7-6
TGTGCCAGCAGCTTAGATAGGGGGCCCTCCGGCTACACCTTC
CASSLDRGPSGYTF
>TRBJ2-7|-|many|TRBV20-1
TGCAGTGCTAGAAGCCCCTACGAGCAGTACTTC
CSARSPYEQYF
>TRBJ2-2|TRBD2|-|TRBV12-3/TRBV12-4
TGTGCCAGCAGTGGGGGTAGCGGGGGCCCAAACACCGGGGAGCTGTTTTTT
CASSGGSGGPNTGELFF
>TRBJ2-5|TRBD2|many|TRBV10-3
TGTGCCATCAGAAACGGCGGGGGGCAAGAGACCCAGTACTTC
CAIRNGGGQETQYF
>TRBJ2-5|TRBD1|many|TRBV6-1
TGTGCCAGCAGTGACGGTGGGACAGAAGAGACCCAGTACTTC
CASSDGGTEETQYF
>TRBJ1-2|-|many|TRBV6-1
TGTGCCAGCAGGTTTCGGGGGGACTCTAACTATGGCTACACCTTC
CASRFRGDSNYGYTF
>TRBJ1-3|-|-|TRBV7-3
TGTGCCAGCAGCTTTGGCGGGACGGAAGGAAACACCATATATTTT
CASSFGGTEGNTIYF
>TRBJ1-1|-|-|TRBV9
TGTGCCAGCAGCGTAGGAGGGGTTATGAACACTGAAGCTTTCTTT
CASSVGGVMNTEAFF
>TRBJ1-1|TRBD1|many|TRBV7-6
TGTGCCAGCAGCATAGAACAGGGGACGGGGATGAACACTGAAGCTTTCTTT
CASSIEQGTGMNTEAFF
>TRBJ1-6|-|-|TRBV20-1
TGCAGTGCTATCTTTCTGGGGGGTAAAGGGGGCTATAATTCACCCCTCCACTTT
CSAIFLGGKGGYNSPLHF
>TRBJ2-5|TRBD1|many|TRBV9
TGTGCCAGCAGCGCAGGGGGCCGGGAGACCCAGTACTTC
CASSAGGRETQYF
>TRBJ2-5|-|-|TRBV7-8
TGTGCCAGCAGCAACTACAGCCAAGAGACCCAGTACTTC
CASSNYSQETQYF
>TRBJ1-4|-|few|TRBV7-8
TGTGCCAGCAGCCTGGGGGGCTCCCTGTGGGAAAAACTGTTTTTT
CASSLGGSLWEKLFF
>TRBJ2-7|-|many|TRBV11-2
TGTGCCAGCAGCCTAGCAGGGATTAGCAACGAGCAGTACTTC
CASSLAGISNEQYF
>TRBJ1-1|TRBD1|many|TRBV11-2
TGTGCCAGCAGCAAAGGACAGGCGATAAACACTGAAGCTTTCTTT
CASSKGQAINTEAFF
>TRBJ1-2|-|many|TRBV6-1
TGTGCCAGCAGTTTTCGACGCAGAATTAACTATGGCTACACCTTC
CASSFRRRINYGYTF
>TRBJ1-1|-|-|TRBV24-1
TGTGCCACCAGTGATCCCGCGGTGGCGGAAGCTTTCTTT
CATSDPAVAEAFF
>TRBJ2-7|-|-|TRBV19
TGTGCCAGTAGTCCTTCCCGGGGGCCCTACGAGCAGTACTTC
CASSPSRGPYEQYF
>TRBJ2-5|TRBD1|many|TRBV18
TGTGCCAGCTCACCCTTAGACAGGGAAAAGACCCAGTACTTC
CASSPLDREKTQYF
>TRBJ1-1|-|few|TRBV7-6
TGTGCCAGCAGCTTAGTGGCCAGCGAGAACACTGAAGCTTTCTTT
CASSLVASENTEAFF
>TRBJ1-5|-|few|TRBV20-1
TGCAGTGCTAGACCGGAAGCGGGGGTTGTTCAGCCCCAGCATTTT
CSARPEAGVVQPQHF
>TRBJ2-7|-|many|TRBV6-1
TGTGCCAGCAGTCGCCCCAACAGGGGCAGCGCGGGGATCGAGCAGTACTTC
CASSRPNRGSAGIEQYF
>TRBJ2-1|TRBD1|many|TRBV18
TGTGCCAGCTCACTAAAAGGACAGGGGGGCCGAGGTGAGCAGTTCTTC
CASSLKGQGGRGEQFF
>TRBJ1-5|TRBD1|many|TRBV24-1
TGTGCCACCAGTGCACAGACAGGGTCAAGCAATCAGCCCCAGCATTTT
CATSAQTGSSNQPQHF
>TRBJ1-2|TRBD1|few|TRBV12-3/TRBV12-4
TGTGCCAGCAGTTCCGACAGGGGGTGGCTTGGCTACACCTTC
CASSSDRGWLGYTF
>TRBJ2-3|-|-|TRBV19
TGTGCCAGTAGTACTACAAGGACCGAACTTAGCACAGATACGCAGTATTTT
CASSTTRTELSTDTQYF
>TRBJ1-2|TRBD1|many|TRBV11-2
TGTGCCAGCAGCCTATGGGACAGGGGGCGGGGCTACACCTTC
CASSLWDRGRGYTF
>TRBJ2-3|-|-|TRBV7-3
TGTGCCAGCAGCCCACGTTTGACGTCTACAGATACGCAGTATTTT
CASSPRLTSTDTQYF
>TRBJ2-3|-|few|TRBV15
TGTGCCACCAGCAGAGATCCAGCAGATACGCAGTATTTT
CATSRDPADTQYF
>TRBJ1-4|-|once|TRBV12-3/TRBV12-4
TGTGCCAGCAGCAGGCCCGGGGGCGGGAATGAAAAACTGTTTTTT
CASSRPGGGNEKLFF
>TRBJ2-3|TRBD1|-|TRBV12-3/TRBV12-4
TGTGCCAGCTACCCGACAGGGGTTGCAGATACGCAGTATTTT
CASYPTGVADTQYF
>TRBJ1-6|-|many|TRBV11-2
TGTGCCAGCACCCTGGACAGTCACGATGGATCACCCCTCCACTTT
CASTLDSHDGSPLHF
>TRBJ1-1|-|many|TRBV3-1
TGTGCCAGCATTTCCGACGGGCGGACTGAAGCTTTCTTT
CASISDGRTEAFF
>TRBJ2-2|TRBD1|-|TRBV14
TGTGCCAGCAGCCAGACAGGGTGGTCCGGGGAGCTGTTTTTT
CASSQTGWSGELFF
>TRBJ1-1|-|-|TRBV11-3
TGTGCCAGCAGCTCTCAAGACGGATTAGCTTTCTTT
CASSSQDGLAFF
>TRBJ2-1|TRBD1|many|TRBV12-3/TRBV12-4
TGTGCCAGCAGGGGGGACAGGTACAATGAGCAGTTCTTC
CASRGDRYNEQFF
>TRBJ2-7|-|many|TRBV20-1
TGCAGTGCTGCGGCCTACGAGCAGTACTTC
CSAAAYEQYF
>TRBJ2-7|TRBD2|-|TRBV4-1
TGCGCCAGCAGCCCCCCGGGGGGGGGGGTGGACGAGCAGTACTTC
CASSPPGGGVDEQYF
>TRBJ2-3|TRBD1|many|TRBV6-1
TGTGCCAGCAGTGGGCTACCCGGACAGGGTCGAGGCACAGATACGCAGTATTTT
CASSGLPGQGRGTDTQYF
>TRBJ1-1|-|many|TRBV30
TGTGCCTGGGCACCCGGGACCCCAACCGGTGAAGCTTTCTTT
CAWAPGTPTGEAFF
>TRBJ1-6|TRBD1|-|TRBV27
TGTGCCAGCCGAGCCCCCGGGACAGCCTTTTTTTTGCCCCTCCACTTT
CASRAPGTAFFLPLHF
>TRBJ1-5|TRBD1|few|TRBV19
TGTGCCAGTACCAGACAGGGTTTAGGCAATCAGCCCCAGCATTTT
CASTRQGLGNQPQHF
>TRBJ1-2|TRBD1|few|TRBV7-8
TGTGCCAGCAGCTCCGATGACAGGGGGACCTATGGCTACACCTTC
CASSSDDRGTYGYTF
>TRBJ2-7|-|-|TRBV19
TGTGCCAGTAGTCGACTACCCTCCTACGAGCAGTACTTC
CASSRLPSYEQYF
>TRBJ1-2|TRBD1|few|TRBV19
TGTGCCAGTAGTCCAATACAGGGGACAGACTATGGCTACACCTTC
CASSPIQGTDYGYTF
>TRBJ1-2|-|-|TRBV2
TGTGCCAGCAGTGAGGGACGGAGAAACTATGGCTACACCTTC
CASSEGRRNYGYTF
>TRBJ2-1|-|many|TRBV7-9
TGTGCCAGCAGCCTGGGGCAGGGCATGGGATACAATGAGCAGTTCTTC
CASSLGQGMGYNEQFF
>TRBJ1-5|-|-|TRBV12-5
TGTGCTAGTGGACCTACAGGGAGGGGTAGCAATCAGCCCCAGCATTTT
CASGPTGRGSNQPQHF
>TRBJ1-2|-|-|TRBV5-1
TGCGCCAGCAGGGCAGGGGAGAGTGGCTACACCTTC
CASRAGESGYTF
>TRBJ2-5|-|many|TRBV12-3/TRBV12-4
TGTGCCAGCAGCCAACACGAAGAAGAGACCCAGTACTTC
CASSQHEEETQYF
>TRBJ2-7|-|many|TRBV3-1
TGTGCCAGCAGCAGGCCGGGAGCCTACGAGCAGTACTTC
CASSRPGAYEQYF
>TRBJ1-2|TRBD1|many|TRBV6-1
TGTGCCAGCAGTTTCCGACAGGGTGCTTATGGCTACACCTTC
CASSFRQGAYGYTF
>TRBJ2-1|TRBD2|-|TRBV7-9
TGTGCCAGCAGCTGGCGGGGGGACTCCTACAATGAGCAGTTCTTC
CASSWRGDSYNEQFF
>TRBJ2-3|TRBD2|-|TRBV10-2
TGCGCCAGCAGTGAGAACCGGGGGGGGTCCACAGATACGCAGTATTTT
CASSENRGGSTDTQYF
>TRBJ1-1|-|many|TRBV7-9
TGTGCCAGCAGCTTAGGGTCCCCGGCCAACACTGAAGCTTTCTTT
CASSLGSPANTEAFF